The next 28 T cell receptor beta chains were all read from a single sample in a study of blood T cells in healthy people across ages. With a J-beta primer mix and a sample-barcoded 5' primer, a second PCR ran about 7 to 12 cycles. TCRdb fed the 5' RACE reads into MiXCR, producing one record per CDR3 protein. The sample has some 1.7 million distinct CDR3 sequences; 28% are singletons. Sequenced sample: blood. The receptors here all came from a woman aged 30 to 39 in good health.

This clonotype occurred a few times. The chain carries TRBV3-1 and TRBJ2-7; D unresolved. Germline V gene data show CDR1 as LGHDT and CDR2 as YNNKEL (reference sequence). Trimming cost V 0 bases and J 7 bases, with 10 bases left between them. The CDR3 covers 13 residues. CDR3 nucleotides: TGTGCCAGCAGCCAAGAGGTTTCGCGGGAGCAGTACTTC. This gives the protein CASSQEVSREQYF.

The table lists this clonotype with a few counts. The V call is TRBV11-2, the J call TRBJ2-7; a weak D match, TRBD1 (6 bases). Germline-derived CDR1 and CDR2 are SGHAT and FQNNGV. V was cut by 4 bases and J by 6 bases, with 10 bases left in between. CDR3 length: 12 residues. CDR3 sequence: CASSSRGSEQYF. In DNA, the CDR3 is TGTGCCAGCAGCTCCAGGGGTTCCGAGCAGTACTTC.

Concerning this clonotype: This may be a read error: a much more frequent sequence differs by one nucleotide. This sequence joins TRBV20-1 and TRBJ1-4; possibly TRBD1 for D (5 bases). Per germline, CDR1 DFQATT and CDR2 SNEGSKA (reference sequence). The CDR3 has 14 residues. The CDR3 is CSARDAGRLEKRFF. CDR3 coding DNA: TGCAGTGCTAGAGATGCGGGGCGCCTAGAAAAACGGTTTTTT.

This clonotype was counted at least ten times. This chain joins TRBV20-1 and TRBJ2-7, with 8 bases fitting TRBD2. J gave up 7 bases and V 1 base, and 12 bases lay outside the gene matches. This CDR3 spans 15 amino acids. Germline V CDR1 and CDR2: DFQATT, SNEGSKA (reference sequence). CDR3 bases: TGCAGTGCTAGAGTCCTTAGCGGGGTCCTCTGGGAGCAGTACTTC. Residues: CSARVLSGVLWEQYF.

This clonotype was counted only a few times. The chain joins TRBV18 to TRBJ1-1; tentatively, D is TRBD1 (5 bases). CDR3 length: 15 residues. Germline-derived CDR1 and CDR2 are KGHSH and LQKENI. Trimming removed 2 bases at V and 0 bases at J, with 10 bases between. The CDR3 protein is CASSPNGGMNTEAFF. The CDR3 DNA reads TGTGCCAGCTCACCAAACGGGGGAATGAACACTGAAGCTTTCTTT.

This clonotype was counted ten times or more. The CDR3 DNA reads TGCGCCAGCAGCCAACTAGCGGGATATGAGCAGTTCTTC. It yields the protein CASSQLAGYEQFF. The V gene is TRBV4-3, the J gene TRBJ2-1; 9 bases map to TRBD2. The CDR3 is made up of 13 amino acids. V was pared by 2 bases and J by 8 bases, with 1 base of the junction left unmatched. CDR1 is LGHNA and CDR2 is YSLEER in the germline V gene.

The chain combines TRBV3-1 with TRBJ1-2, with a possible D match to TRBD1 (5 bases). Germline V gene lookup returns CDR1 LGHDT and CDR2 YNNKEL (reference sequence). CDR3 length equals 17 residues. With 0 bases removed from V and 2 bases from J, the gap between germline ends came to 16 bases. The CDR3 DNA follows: TGTGCCAGCAGCCAAGACCCGACAGTCTTTATGAACTATGGCTACACCTTC. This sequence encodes CASSQDPTVFMNYGYTF.

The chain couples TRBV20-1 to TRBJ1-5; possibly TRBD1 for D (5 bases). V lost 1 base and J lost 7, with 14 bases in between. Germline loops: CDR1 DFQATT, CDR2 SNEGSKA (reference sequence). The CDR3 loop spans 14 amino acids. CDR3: CSARGGLDNQPQHF. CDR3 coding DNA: TGCAGTGCTAGAGGGGGCTTGGACAACCAGCCCCAGCATTTT.

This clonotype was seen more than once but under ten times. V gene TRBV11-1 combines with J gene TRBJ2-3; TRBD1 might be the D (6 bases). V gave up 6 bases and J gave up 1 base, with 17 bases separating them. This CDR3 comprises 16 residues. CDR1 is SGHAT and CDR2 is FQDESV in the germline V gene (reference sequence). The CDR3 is CASSSASRTGTDTQYF. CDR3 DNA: TGTGCCAGCAGTTCAGCCAGTCGGACAGGCACAGATACGCAGTATTTT.

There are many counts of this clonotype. CDR3 nucleotide sequence: TGTGCCAGCAGTGACGGGGAGTTGGATACGCAGTATTTT. This translates into CASSDGELDTQYF. The V gene is TRBV6-4, the J gene TRBJ2-3; D may be TRBD2 (5 bases). The germline gives CDR1 MRHNA, CDR2 SNTAGT. V was trimmed by 2 bases and J by 6 bases, leaving 9 bases between them. The CDR3 is 13 amino acids.

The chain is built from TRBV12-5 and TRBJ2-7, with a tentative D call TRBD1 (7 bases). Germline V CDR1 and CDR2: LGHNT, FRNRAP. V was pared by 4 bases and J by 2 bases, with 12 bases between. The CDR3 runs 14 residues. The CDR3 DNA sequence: TGTGCTAGTGGTTGGGGGGACAGTCCCTACGAGCAGTACTTC. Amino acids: CASGWGDSPYEQYF.

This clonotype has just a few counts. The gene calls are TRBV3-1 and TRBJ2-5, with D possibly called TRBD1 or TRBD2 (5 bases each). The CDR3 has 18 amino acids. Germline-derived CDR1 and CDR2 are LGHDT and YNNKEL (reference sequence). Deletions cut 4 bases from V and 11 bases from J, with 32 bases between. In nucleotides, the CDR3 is TGTGCCAGCAGCCTGGTCGACCAACAGGCGGGTGATCGGAATGAGCAGTACTTC. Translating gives CASSLVDQQAGDRNEQYF.

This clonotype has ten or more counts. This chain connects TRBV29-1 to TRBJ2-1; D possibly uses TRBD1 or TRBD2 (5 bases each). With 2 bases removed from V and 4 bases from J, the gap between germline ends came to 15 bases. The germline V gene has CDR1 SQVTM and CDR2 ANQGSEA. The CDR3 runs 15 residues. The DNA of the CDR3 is TGCAGCGTTGAACCCCTGAGGGACGGATACAATGAGCAGTTCTTC. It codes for CSVEPLRDGYNEQFF.

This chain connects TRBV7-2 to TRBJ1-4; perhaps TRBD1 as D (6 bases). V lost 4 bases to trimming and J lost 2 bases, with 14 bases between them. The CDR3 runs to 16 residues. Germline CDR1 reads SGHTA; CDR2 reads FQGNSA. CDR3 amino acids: CASSSQGGSTNEKLFF. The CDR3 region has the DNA TGTGCCAGCAGCTCACAGGGAGGGTCGACTAATGAAAAACTGTTTTTT.

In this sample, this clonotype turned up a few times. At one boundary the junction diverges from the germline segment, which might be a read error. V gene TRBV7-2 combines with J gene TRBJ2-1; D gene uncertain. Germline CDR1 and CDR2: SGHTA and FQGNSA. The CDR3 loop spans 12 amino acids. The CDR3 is CANSPHGNEQFF. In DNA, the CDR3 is TGTGCCAACAGCCCCCACGGAAATGAGCAGTTCTTC.

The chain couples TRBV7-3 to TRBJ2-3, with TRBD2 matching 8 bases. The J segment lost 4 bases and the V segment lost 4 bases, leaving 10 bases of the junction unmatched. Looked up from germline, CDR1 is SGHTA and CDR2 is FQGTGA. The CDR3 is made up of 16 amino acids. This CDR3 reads CASSSGLVGVSDTQYF. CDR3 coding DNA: TGTGCCAGCAGCTCGGGACTAGTGGGGGTGTCAGATACGCAGTATTTT.

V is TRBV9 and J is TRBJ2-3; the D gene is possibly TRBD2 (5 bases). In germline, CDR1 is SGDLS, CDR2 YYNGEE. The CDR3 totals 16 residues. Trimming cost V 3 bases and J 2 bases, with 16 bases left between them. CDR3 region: CASSAPDGDNTDTQYF. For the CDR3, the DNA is TGTGCCAGCAGCGCCCCGGACGGGGATAACACAGATACGCAGTATTTT.

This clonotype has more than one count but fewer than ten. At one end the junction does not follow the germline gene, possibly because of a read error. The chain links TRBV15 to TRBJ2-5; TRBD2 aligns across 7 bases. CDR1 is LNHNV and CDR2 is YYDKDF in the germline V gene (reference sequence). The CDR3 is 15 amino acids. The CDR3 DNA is TGTGTCACCAGCAGTTCAGCGGGGACCCAGGAGACCCAGTACTTC. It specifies CVTSSSAGTQETQYF.

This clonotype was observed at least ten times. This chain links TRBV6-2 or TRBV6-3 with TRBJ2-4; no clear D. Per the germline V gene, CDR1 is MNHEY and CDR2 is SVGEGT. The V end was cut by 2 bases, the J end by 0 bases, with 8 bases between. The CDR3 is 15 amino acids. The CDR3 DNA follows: TGTGCCAGCAGTTACGTGGACCTAGCCAAAAACATTCAGTACTTC. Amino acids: CASSYVDLAKNIQYF.

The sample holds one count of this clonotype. The CDR3 sequence is CATSAPPANQPQHF. DNA for the CDR3: TGTGCCACCAGTGCCCCTCCTGCGAATCAGCCCCAGCATTTT. The chain carries TRBV24-1 and TRBJ1-5; D ambiguous. Deletions cut 5 bases from V and 4 bases from J, with 11 bases between. From germline, CDR1 is KGHDR and CDR2 SFDVKD. This CDR3 contains 14 residues.

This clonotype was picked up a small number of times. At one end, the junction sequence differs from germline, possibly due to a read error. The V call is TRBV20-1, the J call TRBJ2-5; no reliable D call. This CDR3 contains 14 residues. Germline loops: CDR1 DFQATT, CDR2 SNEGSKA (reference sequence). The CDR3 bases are TGCGGTGCTAGAGGTTGGTCGGTCCAAGAGACCCAGTACTTC. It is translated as CGARGWSVQETQYF.

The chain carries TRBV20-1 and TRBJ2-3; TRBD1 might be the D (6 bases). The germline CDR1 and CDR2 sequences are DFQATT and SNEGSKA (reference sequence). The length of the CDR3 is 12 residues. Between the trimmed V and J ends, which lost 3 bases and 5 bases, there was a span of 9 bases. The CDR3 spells CSASTQGDTQYF. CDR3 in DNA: TGCAGTGCTAGTACACAGGGAGATACGCAGTATTTT.

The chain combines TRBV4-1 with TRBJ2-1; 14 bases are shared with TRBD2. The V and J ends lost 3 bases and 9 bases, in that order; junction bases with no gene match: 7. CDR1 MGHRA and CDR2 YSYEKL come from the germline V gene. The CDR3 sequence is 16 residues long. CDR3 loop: CASSQVGTSGSGEQFF. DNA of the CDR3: TGCGCCAGCAGCCAGGTCGGGACTAGCGGGAGTGGTGAGCAGTTCTTC.

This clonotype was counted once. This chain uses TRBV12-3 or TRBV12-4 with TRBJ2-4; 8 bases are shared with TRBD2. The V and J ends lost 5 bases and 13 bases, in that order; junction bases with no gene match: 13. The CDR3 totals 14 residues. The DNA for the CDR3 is TGTGCCAGCAGTCCCGAACTAGCGGACAATGAGCAGTACTTC. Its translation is CASSPELADNEQYF.

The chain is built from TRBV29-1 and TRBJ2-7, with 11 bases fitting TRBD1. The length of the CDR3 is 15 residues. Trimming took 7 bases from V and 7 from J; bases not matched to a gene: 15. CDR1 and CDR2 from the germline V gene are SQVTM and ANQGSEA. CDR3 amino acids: CSARERDRGINEQYF. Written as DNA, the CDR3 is TGCAGCGCTAGGGAGAGGGACAGGGGGATCAATGAGCAGTACTTC.

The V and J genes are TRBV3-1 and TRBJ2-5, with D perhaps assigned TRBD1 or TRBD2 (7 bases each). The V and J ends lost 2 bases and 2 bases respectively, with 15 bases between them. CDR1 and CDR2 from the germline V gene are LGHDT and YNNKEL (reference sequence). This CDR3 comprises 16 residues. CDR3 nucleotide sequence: TGTGCCAGCAGCCAAAGCGGGGACAGCCGGCAAGAGACCCAGTACTTC. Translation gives CASSQSGDSRQETQYF.

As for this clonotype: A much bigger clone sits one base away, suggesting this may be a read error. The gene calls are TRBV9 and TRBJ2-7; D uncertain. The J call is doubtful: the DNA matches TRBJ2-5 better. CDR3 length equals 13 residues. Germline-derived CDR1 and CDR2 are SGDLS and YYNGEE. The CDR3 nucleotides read TGTGTCAGCAGCACTCAGCAGCAAGAGACCCAGTACTTC. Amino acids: CVSSTQQQETQYF.

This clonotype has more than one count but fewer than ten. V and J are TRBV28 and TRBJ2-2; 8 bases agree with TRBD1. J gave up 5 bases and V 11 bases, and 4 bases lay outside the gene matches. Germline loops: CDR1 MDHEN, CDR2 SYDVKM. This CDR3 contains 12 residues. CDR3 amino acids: CAATGGTGELFF. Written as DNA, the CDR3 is TGTGCCGCCACAGGGGGGACCGGGGAGCTGTTTTTT. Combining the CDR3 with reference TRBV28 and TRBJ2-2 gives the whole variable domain DVKVTQSSRYLVKRTGEKVFLECVQDMDHENMFWYRQDPGLGLRLIYFSYDVKMKEKGDIPEGYSVSREKKERFSLILESASTNQTSMYLCAATGGTGELFFGEGSRLTVL.